This T cell receptor beta chain was sequenced during a study of cytotoxic CD8 clonotypes in ibrutinib-treated CLL. Background on the study: Responses: approximately 25 partial, 2 complete; after median around 70 months, roughly 14 stayed remitted, roughly 12 progressed. Findings and limits, study-wide: Clonality increased with ibrutinib response but returned toward baseline at progression. Clonality measured at baseline exceeded age-matched healthy donors, tracking circulating CD8+ T-cell counts.

Produced via immunoSEQ multiplex PCR; TCRdb's table is partial and in-frame only. The sample yields around 76,000 clones, approximately 87% seen once. A word on this clone: Its antigen is still unknown.

Germline CDR1 SNHLY, CDR2 FYNNEI. Trimming took off 1 base at V and 2 bases at J, with 10 bases between the two ends. The CDR3 sequence is 15 residues long. This sequence originates from a human donor with chronic lymphocytic leukemia. This chain links TRBV2 with TRBJ2-3; no firm D call. The input for sequencing was PBMCs, taken after 24 months of ibrutinib treatment. CDR3 sequence reads: CASSEGAPDTDTQYF. CDR3 coding DNA: TGTGCCAGCAGTGAAGGGGCCCCAGACACAGATACGCAGTATTTT. The whole variable domain, remainder taken from reference TRBV2 and TRBJ2-3, is EPEVTQTPSHQVTQMGQEVILRCVPISNHLYFYWYRQILGQKVEFLVSFYNNEISEKSEIFDDQFSVERPDGSNFTLKIRSTKLEDSAMYFCASSEGAPDTDTQYFGPGTRLTVL.